Following are 30 T cell receptor beta chains from one sample sequenced in a study of blood T cell repertoires in COVID-19 (TCRdb year 2020). Preparation of the library involved the immunoSEQ multiplex PCR assay. TCRdb obtained this table from immuneACCESS and retained in-frame rearrangements with V and J assigned. These tables miss some clones; where compared with another copy, unresolved V genes account for less than half of the shortfall, and the remainder is unexplained. In all, the sample holds some 40,000 clones, and roughly nine tenths of those were seen once. 20% of the sample goes to the ten largest clones. Material for sequencing was peripheral blood. The receptors come from a man between 60 and 75 years old with acute or convalescent COVID-19.

V gene TRBV6-6 combines with J gene TRBJ2-5; no clear D. Germline V lookup: CDR1 MNHNY, CDR2 SVGAGI (reference sequence). The CDR3 is 11 residues long. V shed 2 bases and J shed 5 bases, with 3 bases lying between them. CDR3 region: CASSYRETQYF. CDR3 DNA sequence: TGTGCCAGCAGTTACCGGGAGACCCAGTACTTC.

The CDR3 DNA follows: TGCGCCAGCAGCTGGACAGGGTTCAACACTGAAGCTTTCTTT. Protein sequence: CASSWTGFNTEAFF. The chain recombines TRBV5-1 with TRBJ1-1; 8 bases match TRBD1. CDR1 and CDR2 (germline): SGHRS, YFSETQ. V dropped 3 bases and J dropped 2; count of bases not matched to a gene: 3. CDR3 length: 14 residues.

The chain employs TRBV5-1 and TRBJ2-3; tentatively, D is TRBD2 (7 bases). This CDR3 is 14 amino acids long. CDR1 and CDR2 (germline): SGHRS, YFSETQ. The germline V and J ends were trimmed by 6 bases and 5 bases, with 16 bases remaining between them. The CDR3 here is CASNEEGGGDTQYF. The CDR3 DNA follows: TGCGCCAGCAACGAAGAGGGAGGGGGAGATACGCAGTATTTT.

This chain uses TRBV5-1 with TRBJ1-2; D is unclear. Trimming took 2 bases from V and 7 from J, leaving 12 bases between them. The length of the CDR3 is 13 residues. The V gene's germline CDR1 is SGHRS and CDR2 YFSETQ. For the CDR3, the DNA is TGCGCCAGCAGCTTCTCGCGAATGAGTGGCTACACCTTC. Its protein product is CASSFSRMSGYTF.

The chain links TRBV28 to TRBJ2-2; 7 positions agree with TRBD2. Germline CDR1 is MDHEN and CDR2 is SYDVKM. Unmatched junction bases numbered 6, after V lost 5 bases and J lost 6 bases. CDR3 length: 14 amino acids. CDR3 nucleotides: TGTGCCAGCAGTCTCGGGGACTACCCCGGGGAGCTGTTTTTT. This codes for CASSLGDYPGELFF.

The chain carries TRBV18 and TRBJ1-1, with no clear D. The CDR3 is 14 residues long. Trimming pared 4 bases from V and 0 bases from J, leaving 9 bases between. Germline V CDR1 and CDR2: KGHSH, LQKENI. CDR3 sequence reads: CASSQENMNTEAFF. DNA of the CDR3: TGTGCCAGCTCACAGGAGAATATGAACACTGAAGCTTTCTTT.

Turning to this clone: At one of its ends the junction is not consistent with the germline gene, which may arise from a read error. This chain uses TRBV7-7 with TRBJ2-5; TRBD2 is a possible D gene (6 bases). The CDR3 sequence is 15 residues long. The germline V gene encodes CDR1 SSHAT and CDR2 FNYEAQ (reference sequence). The CDR3 protein is CASSLNGGIQETQYF. Written as DNA, the CDR3 is TGTGCTAGCAGCTTAAACGGAGGGATACAAGAGACCCAGTACTTC.

The chain joins TRBV6-1 to TRBJ2-2; tentative D call: TRBD1 (5 bases). The V end lost 3 bases, the J end lost 5 bases, and 10 bases lay between the germline ends. Germline assignment: CDR1 MNHNS and CDR2 SASEGT. The CDR3 is 14 amino acids. The CDR3 DNA reads as TGTGCCAGCAGTGAGATCAGGGTTACCGGGGAGCTGTTTTTT. This gives the protein CASSEIRVTGELFF.

The chain links TRBV27 to TRBJ2-1; 11 bases align to TRBD2. The CDR3 contains 14 residues. V lost 8 bases and J lost 7; bases outside the gene matches: 7. The germline CDR1 and CDR2 sequences are MNHEY and SMNVEV (reference sequence). The CDR3 protein is CASRPWTSGNEQFF. The CDR3 bases are TGTGCCAGCCGTCCTTGGACTAGCGGGAATGAGCAGTTCTTC.

The chain recombines TRBV29-1 with TRBJ1-3; D call uncertain. V was pared by 8 bases and J by 4 bases, with 9 bases between. Germline V gene data show CDR1 as SQVTM and CDR2 as ANQGSEA. The CDR3 totals 11 residues. The DNA of the CDR3 is TGCAGCACCGGGGAGGGAAACACCATATATTTT. Translating gives CSTGEGNTIYF.

V and J are TRBV18 and TRBJ1-3; 12 nucleotides line up with TRBD1. Germline loops: CDR1 KGHSH, CDR2 LQKENI. J gave up 4 bases and V 6 bases, and 4 bases lay outside the gene matches. This CDR3 has 15 amino acids. In nucleotides, the CDR3 is TGTGCCAGCTCTCGGGACAGGGGGCACGGAAACACCATATATTTT. It specifies CASSRDRGHGNTIYF.

The V call is TRBV5-1, the J call TRBJ2-5; 9 positions agree with TRBD2. In germline, CDR1 is SGHRS, CDR2 YFSETQ. After removal of 5 bases from V and 0 bases from J, the junction contained 5 bases not matched to a gene. The CDR3 runs to 15 residues. CDR3 sequence: CASRSTSGNQETQYF. The DNA of the CDR3 is TGCGCCAGCAGGTCGACTAGCGGCAACCAAGAGACCCAGTACTTC.

The CDR3, as DNA: TGTGCCAGCAGCCAGCAGACAGGGGGCAATGAAAAACTGTTTTTT. This gives the protein CASSQQTGGNEKLFF. The chain employs TRBV4-2 and TRBJ1-4; 10 nucleotides match TRBD1. Germline-derived CDR1 and CDR2 are LGHNA and YNFKEQ. Trimming cost V 3 bases and J 5 bases; bases outside gene matches: 3. The CDR3 extends over 15 amino acids.

This chain uses TRBV3-1 (or the pseudogene TRBV3-2) with TRBJ1-5; no clear D. V gave up 0 bases and J gave up 6 bases, with 6 bases separating them. The CDR3 sequence is 13 residues long. Germline values: CDR1 LGHDT, CDR2 YNNKEL (reference sequence). The CDR3 nucleotides read TGTGCCAGCAGCCAAGATCGCAGTCAGCCCCAGCATTTT. Protein: CASSQDRSQPQHF.

V is TRBV2 and J is TRBJ1-5; 12 bases line up with TRBD1. Germline V gene lookup returns CDR1 SNHLY and CDR2 FYNNEI. CDR3 length equals 16 residues. Unmatched junction bases numbered 6, after V lost 8 bases and J lost 1 base. The CDR3, as DNA: TGTGCCAGCGCCGGGACAGGGGGCATAAGCAATCAGCCCCAGCATTTT. Its protein is CASAGTGGISNQPQHF. The variable domain in full, completed from reference TRBV2 and TRBJ1-5, reads EPEVTQTPSHQVTQMGQEVILRCVPISNHLYFYWYRQILGQKVEFLVSFYNNEISEKSEIFDDQFSVERPDGSNFTLKIRSTKLEDSAMYFCASAGTGGISNQPQHFGDGTRLSIL.

The V gene is TRBV11-3, the J gene TRBJ2-1; 9 positions agree with TRBD2. V shed 4 bases, J shed 0 bases, and the junction held 10 bases outside the gene matches. Germline CDR1 reads SGHNT; CDR2 reads YENEEA. The CDR3 covers 18 residues. CDR3 bases: TGTGCCAGCAGCTGGCTAGCGGGAACAGAAAGCTCCTACAATGAGCAGTTCTTC. It is translated as CASSWLAGTESSYNEQFF.

The chain combines TRBV10-1 with TRBJ2-3; the D gene is possibly TRBD1 (6 bases). The CDR3 is 15 residues long. The ends were cut back, 0 bases at V and 3 bases at J, with 10 bases in the middle. Germline-derived CDR1 and CDR2 are WNHNN and SYGVQD (reference sequence). DNA of the CDR3: TGCGCCAGCAGTGAGTCAGGGCAGGGGACAGATACGCAGTATTTT. Translating it yields CASSESGQGTDTQYF.

This clone was observed once. J is TRBJ2-7 and V is TRBV2, with 10 bases lining up with TRBD1. Germline lookup yields CDR1 SNHLY and CDR2 FYNNEI. J lost 0 bases, V lost 6 bases, and 2 bases had no gene match. This CDR3 spans 14 amino acids. CDR3 bases: TGTGCCAGCAGGGACAGGGGGATCTCCTACGAGCAGTACGTC. Protein product: CASRDRGISYEQYV.

This clone appeared a single time. This chain connects TRBV19 to TRBJ1-2; D may be TRBD1 (5 bases). The CDR3 length is 13 residues. CDR1 LNHDA and CDR2 SQIVND come from the germline V gene (reference sequence). Trimming removed 10 bases from V and 8 bases from J, with 20 bases in between. CDR3 amino acids: CAIKTGREGGYTF. CDR3 DNA: TGTGCCATCAAAACAGGCAGGGAAGGCGGCTACACCTTC.

The rearrangement joins TRBV6-6 to TRBJ1-1; the D gene is possibly TRBD1 (5 bases). V lost 6 bases to trimming and J lost 3 bases, with 8 bases between them. This CDR3 region has 12 residues. Germline-derived CDR1 and CDR2 are MNHNY and SVGAGI (reference sequence). Here the CDR3 DNA reads TGTGCCAGCAGAGACAGCTACACTGAAGCTTTCTTT. This translates into CASRDSYTEAFF.

This clone was observed once. CDR3 nucleotides: TGCAGCGTACCCGGGACAGGATCCTACAATGAGCAGTTCTTC. Translating gives CSVPGTGSYNEQFF. V usage is TRBV29-1 and J usage is TRBJ2-1, with 8 nucleotides matching TRBD1. Trimming removed 6 bases from V and 1 base from J; junction bases left unmatched: 5. This CDR3 comprises 14 residues. CDR1 and CDR2 from the germline V gene are SQVTM and ANQGSEA.

The chain is built from TRBV27 and TRBJ2-3; weak D call: TRBD2 (6 bases). The length of the CDR3 is 16 residues. Germline V CDR1 and CDR2: MNHEY, SMNVEV (reference sequence). The germline V and J ends were trimmed by 0 bases and 0 bases, with 10 bases remaining between them. CDR3 region: CASSLSAGSSTDTQYF. The DNA of the CDR3 is TGTGCCAGCAGTTTATCCGCGGGGTCTAGCACAGATACGCAGTATTTT.

This sequence joins TRBV6-2 or TRBV6-3 and TRBJ2-7; 8 nucleotides match TRBD1. The CDR3 runs 14 residues. With 4 bases clipped from V and 0 bases from J, the junction kept 2 bases outside the gene matches. In germline, CDR1 is MNHEY, CDR2 SVGEGT. In DNA form, the CDR3 reads TGTGCCAGCAGTTTCGGACAGGGCTCCTACGAGCAGTACGTC. It translates to CASSFGQGSYEQYV.

The J gene is TRBJ2-7, the V gene TRBV28, with 9 bases lining up with TRBD1. The germline gives CDR1 MDHEN, CDR2 SYDVKM. The trim removed 6 bases at V and 3 bases at J, leaving 12 bases unmatched. The CDR3 loop spans 16 amino acids. CDR3 sequence reads: CASRVGGGQGYYEQYF. The DNA of the CDR3 is TGTGCCAGCAGAGTGGGGGGGGGACAGGGATACTACGAGCAGTACTTC.

This clone appeared a few times. The chain is built from TRBV4-1 and TRBJ1-3; no clear D. Germline V gene sequence: CDR1 MGHRA, CDR2 YSYEKL. The V end lost 2 bases, the J end lost 3 bases, and 11 bases lay between the germline ends. The CDR3 spans 15 residues. The CDR3 reads CASSQWAELGNTIYF. DNA of the CDR3: TGCGCCAGCAGCCAATGGGCAGAACTTGGAAACACCATATATTTT.

The chain is built from TRBV10-1 and TRBJ2-2, with D tentatively TRBD2 (5 bases). This CDR3 contains 15 residues. From germline, CDR1 is WNHNN and CDR2 SYGVQD (reference sequence). V gave up 5 bases and J gave up 4 bases, with 14 bases separating them. The CDR3 DNA reads as TGCGCCAGCAGTTTATCGGGTGAGGGCACCGGGGAGCTGTTTTTT. The encoded protein is CASSLSGEGTGELFF.

This clone has just one count. The rearrangement uses TRBV19 and TRBJ1-1, with TRBD1 as a possible D gene (5 bases). V was clipped by 6 bases and J by 0 bases, with 11 bases between them. Per germline, CDR1 LNHDA and CDR2 SQIVND (reference sequence). This CDR3 spans 14 amino acids. In DNA, the CDR3 is TGTGCCAGTAGCCTCCGGGGGGTGAACACTGAAGCTTTCTTT. The encoded protein is CASSLRGVNTEAFF.

In this sample, this clone turned up once. The gene calls are TRBV2 and TRBJ1-5, with 7 bases aligning to TRBD1. Per the germline V gene, CDR1 is SNHLY and CDR2 is FYNNEI. CDR3 size: 13 residues. Germline trimming cut 4 bases from V and 7 bases from J; bases unmatched to any gene: 4. The CDR3 reads CASSVRGPQPQHF. CDR3 coding DNA: TGTGCCAGCAGTGTTAGGGGGCCCCAGCCCCAGCATTTT.

This chain links TRBV9 with TRBJ2-1; 7 positions agree with TRBD2. Per germline, CDR1 SGDLS and CDR2 YYNGEE. The CDR3 runs to 13 residues. The ends lost 4 bases at V and 9 bases at J; junction bases unmatched: 7. CDR3 coding DNA: TGTGCCAGCAGCTCGCGGGAGTGGGGTGAGCAGTTCTTC. This sequence encodes CASSSREWGEQFF. The variable domain in full, completed from reference TRBV9 and TRBJ2-1, reads DSGVTQTPKHLITATGQRVTLRCSPRSGDLSVYWYQQSLDQGLQFLIQYYNGEERAKGNILERFSAQQFPDLHSELNLSSLELGDSALYFCASSSREWGEQFFGPGTRLTVL.

The chain recombines TRBV7-9 with TRBJ1-6; D is perhaps TRBD1 (6 bases). The germline CDR1 and CDR2 sequences are SEHNR and FQNEAQ (reference sequence). The ends were cut back, 4 bases at V and 8 bases at J, with 15 bases in the middle. The CDR3 has 15 amino acids. DNA for the CDR3: TGTGCCAGCAGCTCCAAGAACAGGGCCGATTCACCCCTCCACTTT. Translating gives CASSSKNRADSPLHF. Supplemented by reference TRBV7-9 and TRBJ1-6, the full variable domain reads DTGVSQNPRHKITKRGQNVTFRCDPISEHNRLYWYRQTLGQGPEFLTYFQNEAQLEKSRLLSDRFSAERPKGSFSTLEIQRTEQGDSAMYLCASSSKNRADSPLHFGNGTRLTVT.